This T cell receptor beta chain was obtained from a study of blood T cell repertoires in COVID-19. Only in-frame clones appear in the TCRdb table, and some are missing; sequencing was by immunoSEQ multiplex PCR. The sample has 200,000 to 300,000 clones, 65% to 90% seen once. The source of this sequence is a man aged 35-49 years who had recovered from COVID-19. Material for sequencing was peripheral blood.

The CDR3 nucleotides are TGTGCCAGCTCACCATATACTAGCGGGGGGGCCGCGGGGAGAGATACGCAGTATTTT. Translated, it gives CASSPYTSGGAAGRDTQYF. The chain couples TRBV18 to TRBJ2-3; 13 nucleotides line up with TRBD2. V lost 2 bases, J lost 5 bases, and 13 bases stayed unmatched. Germline V gene sequence: CDR1 KGHSH, CDR2 LQKENI. This CDR3 has 19 residues.